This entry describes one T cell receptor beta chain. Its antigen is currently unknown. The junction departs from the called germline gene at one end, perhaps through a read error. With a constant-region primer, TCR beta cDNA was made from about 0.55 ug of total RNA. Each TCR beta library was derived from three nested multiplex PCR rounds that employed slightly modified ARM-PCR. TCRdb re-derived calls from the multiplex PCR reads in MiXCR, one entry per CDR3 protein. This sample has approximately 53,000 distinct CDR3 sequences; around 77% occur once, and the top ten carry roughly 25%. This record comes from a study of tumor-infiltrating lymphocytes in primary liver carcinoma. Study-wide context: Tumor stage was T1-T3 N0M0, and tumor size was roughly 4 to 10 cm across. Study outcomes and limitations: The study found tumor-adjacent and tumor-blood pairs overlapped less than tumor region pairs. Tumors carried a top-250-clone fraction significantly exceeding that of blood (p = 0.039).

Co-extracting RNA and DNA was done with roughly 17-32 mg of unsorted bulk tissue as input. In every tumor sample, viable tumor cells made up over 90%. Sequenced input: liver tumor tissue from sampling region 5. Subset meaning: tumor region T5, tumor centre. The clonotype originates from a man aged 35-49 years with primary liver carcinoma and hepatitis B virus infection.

Here the CDR3 DNA reads TGCAGCGTTGAAGATCCAGGAGAAAGCTCCTACGAGCGGTACTTC. Translating it yields CSVEDPGESSYERYF. The chain joins TRBV29-1 to TRBJ2-7; D remains ambiguous. From germline, CDR1 is SQVTM and CDR2 ANQGSEA. The CDR3 sequence is 15 residues long.